A selection of T cell receptor beta chains follows, all from one sample in a study of early T cells in non-severe SARS-CoV-2 infection. TCRdb reprocessed the 5' RACE reads with MiXCR, giving one entry per CDR3 protein. The sample includes some 64,000 distinct CDR3 sequences, about 10% of them seen just once. Sequencing used whole blood. The source of these receptors is an adult who was a healthcare worker with PCR-confirmed SARS-CoV-2 infection or an uninfected control (not recorded which). CDR3s include the opening cysteine and the closing phenylalanine or tryptophan. The D gene is left open where the match is weak. Not every row has a clone size; where given, it reads once, few, many or a size class.

abundance	v_gene	d_gene	j_gene	CDR3nt	CDR3aa
.	TRBV20-1	TRBD2	TRBJ2-3	TGCAGTGCTCCTAGCGGGGGCGCAGATACGCAGTATTTT	CSAPSGGADTQYF
many	TRBV6-4	TRBD1	TRBJ2-7	TGTGCCAGCAGTGTTACCGGGACAGGGCCGTACGAGCAGTACTTC	CASSVTGTGPYEQYF
many	TRBV2	.	TRBJ1-1	TGTGCCAGCAGAGGGGGTCGCACTGAAGCTTTCTTT	CASRGGRTEAFF
.	TRBV29-1	.	TRBJ2-7	TGCAGCGCCCGTAGGTCGGTTACCTACGAGCAGTACTTC	CSARRSVTYEQYF
.	TRBV20-1	.	TRBJ2-5	TGCAGTGCTAGAGATCTAGTCGGGGAGACCCAGTACTTC	CSARDLVGETQYF
few	TRBV12-3/TRBV12-4	.	TRBJ2-5	TGTGCCAGCGCCCTGGGGGCAGAGACCCAGTACTTC	CASALGAETQYF
.	TRBV6-1	.	TRBJ2-7	TGTGCCAGCAGTTCCCGAGACTGGACAGAGCAGTACTTC	CASSSRDWTEQYF
.	TRBV2	TRBD2	TRBJ2-3	TGTGCCAGCCAGCGGGGGGGAGTGGATACGCAGTATTTT	CASQRGGVDTQYF
many	TRBV7-9	.	TRBJ2-1	TGTGCCAGCAGCCGCCTCCAATCGAGCTCCTACAATGAGCAGTTCTTC	CASSRLQSSSYNEQFF
many	TRBV7-8	.	TRBJ1-1	TGTGCCAGCAGCTTGAGGATCAACACTGAAGCTTTCTTT	CASSLRINTEAFF
.	TRBV7-9	.	TRBJ2-3	TGTGCCAGCAGCTTACTGTCCTCAGGGGGCACAGATACGCAGTATTTT	CASSLLSSGGTDTQYF
many	TRBV6-1	.	TRBJ1-1	TGTGCCACAGGAGCGACATCGAACACTGAAGCTTTCTTT	CATGATSNTEAFF
few	TRBV29-1	TRBD1	TRBJ1-2	TGCAGCGGAGGAGCCTTAAAGGACAGGGCTAACTATGGCTACACCTTC	CSGGALKDRANYGYTF
few	TRBV6-1	.	TRBJ2-2	TGTGCCAGCAGTGAAGGGGGCGACACCGGGGAGCTGTTTTTT	CASSEGGDTGELFF
.	TRBV6-4	TRBD2	TRBJ2-1	TGTGCCAGCAGTGGGCTAGCGGGGCCCGTTTCTGAGCAGTTCTTC	CASSGLAGPVSEQFF
few	TRBV20-1	.	TRBJ2-3	TGCAGTGCTAGAGATCACGCGGATACGCAGTATTTT	CSARDHADTQYF
many	TRBV13	TRBD2	TRBJ2-3	TGTGCCAGCAGCTATGGCGAAGTAGCGGGGGGGCCAGATACGCAGTATTTT	CASSYGEVAGGPDTQYF
many	TRBV5-1	TRBD1	TRBJ2-7	TGCGCCAGCAGGCCCGGGACAGGGGTCTACGAGCAGTACTTC	CASRPGTGVYEQYF
.	TRBV5-1	.	TRBJ2-3	TGCGCCAGCAGCTTGGCCAGCATGGACACAGATACGCAGTATTTT	CASSLASMDTDTQYF
.	TRBV18	.	TRBJ1-6	TGTGCCAGCTCACCACCGCCTGACCGCGGGTCACCCCTCCACTTT	CASSPPPDRGSPLHF
many	TRBV7-2	.	TRBJ2-5	TGTGCCAGCAGCGGACCAGGAGGGCCAATTGAGACCCAGTACTTC	CASSGPGGPIETQYF
.	TRBV27	.	TRBJ2-3	TGTGCCAGCAGTTTATCCTCCACAGGGGCGGGAGGCACAGATACGCAGTATTTT	CASSLSSTGAGGTDTQYF
many	TRBV5-1	.	TRBJ2-7	TGCGCCAGCAGCCCTGAAGGTTACGAGCAGTACTTC	CASSPEGYEQYF
many	TRBV18	TRBD2	TRBJ2-3	TGTGCCAGCTCACCACAGCGGGGGGGCCCAGACACAGATACGCAGTATTTT	CASSPQRGGPDTDTQYF
many	TRBV20-1	.	TRBJ2-5	TGCAGTGCTAGAGTTGGGGGGACCCAGTACTTC	CSARVGGTQYF